This T cell receptor beta chain originates from a study of early T cells in non-severe SARS-CoV-2 infection. Study details: With bulk RNA from unsorted whole blood as input, sequencing yielded unpaired chains.

The CDR3 has 13 amino acids. From germline, CDR1 is SGHDN and CDR2 FVKESK. V shed 4 bases and J shed 8 bases, with 9 bases lying between them. About this clonotype: Its antigen is as yet unknown.

Study-wide points: Private and CD4 specificities were missed by VDJdb matching, which favored anti-spike CD8 responses.

Individual cDNA molecules were tagged with unique molecular identifiers, the study reported. TCRdb analysed the 5' RACE reads with MiXCR anew, one entry per CDR3 protein. The sample contains tens of thousands of distinct CDR3 sequences, more than 12% of which appear only once. The specimen comprised whole blood, sampled at baseline. V is TRBV14 and J is TRBJ1-6; no definite D call. The clonotype originates from an adult who was a healthcare worker with PCR-confirmed SARS-CoV-2 infection or an uninfected control (not recorded which). The CDR3 DNA reads as TGTGCCAGCAGCCCCCTTTGGGATTCACCCCTCCACTTT. The encoded protein is CASSPLWDSPLHF. Based on the CDR3 plus reference TRBV14 and TRBJ1-6, the full variable domain is EAGVTQFPSHSVIEKGQTVTLRCDPISGHDNLYWYRRVMGKEIKFLLHFVKESKQDESGMPNNRFLAERTGGTYSTLKVQPAELEDSGVYFCASSPLWDSPLHFGNGTRLTVT.